The text below deals with one T cell receptor beta chain. Its antigen remains unknown. The data were obtained in a study of identical twins. Whole-study results and caveats: Compared with unrelated sharing, twin-shared out-of-frame alpha sequences had more low-probability sequences.

J was trimmed by 7 bases and V by 4 bases; bases with no gene match: 10. The CDR3 contains 14 residues. The germline V gene encodes CDR1 MNHNS and CDR2 SASEGT. TCRdb recomputed calls from the 5' RACE reads with MiXCR, one row per CDR3 protein. The sample has fewer than 800,000 distinct CDR3 sequences; just over 7% are singletons. These data also formed part of another study, on yellow fever vaccine responses in identical twins. That study reports: Convergence reportedly seemed to mark part of the twins' vaccine T cell response, with personalization marking the rest.

The genes are TRBV6-1 and TRBJ2-7, with TRBD1 identical over 7 bases. The source of this sequence is a woman younger than 35 in good health. Sequencing was carried out using PBMCs. The CDR3, as DNA: TGTGCCAGCAGTGGGGACAGACTATACAATGAGCAGTACTTC. Amino acid sequence: CASSGDRLYNEQYF.